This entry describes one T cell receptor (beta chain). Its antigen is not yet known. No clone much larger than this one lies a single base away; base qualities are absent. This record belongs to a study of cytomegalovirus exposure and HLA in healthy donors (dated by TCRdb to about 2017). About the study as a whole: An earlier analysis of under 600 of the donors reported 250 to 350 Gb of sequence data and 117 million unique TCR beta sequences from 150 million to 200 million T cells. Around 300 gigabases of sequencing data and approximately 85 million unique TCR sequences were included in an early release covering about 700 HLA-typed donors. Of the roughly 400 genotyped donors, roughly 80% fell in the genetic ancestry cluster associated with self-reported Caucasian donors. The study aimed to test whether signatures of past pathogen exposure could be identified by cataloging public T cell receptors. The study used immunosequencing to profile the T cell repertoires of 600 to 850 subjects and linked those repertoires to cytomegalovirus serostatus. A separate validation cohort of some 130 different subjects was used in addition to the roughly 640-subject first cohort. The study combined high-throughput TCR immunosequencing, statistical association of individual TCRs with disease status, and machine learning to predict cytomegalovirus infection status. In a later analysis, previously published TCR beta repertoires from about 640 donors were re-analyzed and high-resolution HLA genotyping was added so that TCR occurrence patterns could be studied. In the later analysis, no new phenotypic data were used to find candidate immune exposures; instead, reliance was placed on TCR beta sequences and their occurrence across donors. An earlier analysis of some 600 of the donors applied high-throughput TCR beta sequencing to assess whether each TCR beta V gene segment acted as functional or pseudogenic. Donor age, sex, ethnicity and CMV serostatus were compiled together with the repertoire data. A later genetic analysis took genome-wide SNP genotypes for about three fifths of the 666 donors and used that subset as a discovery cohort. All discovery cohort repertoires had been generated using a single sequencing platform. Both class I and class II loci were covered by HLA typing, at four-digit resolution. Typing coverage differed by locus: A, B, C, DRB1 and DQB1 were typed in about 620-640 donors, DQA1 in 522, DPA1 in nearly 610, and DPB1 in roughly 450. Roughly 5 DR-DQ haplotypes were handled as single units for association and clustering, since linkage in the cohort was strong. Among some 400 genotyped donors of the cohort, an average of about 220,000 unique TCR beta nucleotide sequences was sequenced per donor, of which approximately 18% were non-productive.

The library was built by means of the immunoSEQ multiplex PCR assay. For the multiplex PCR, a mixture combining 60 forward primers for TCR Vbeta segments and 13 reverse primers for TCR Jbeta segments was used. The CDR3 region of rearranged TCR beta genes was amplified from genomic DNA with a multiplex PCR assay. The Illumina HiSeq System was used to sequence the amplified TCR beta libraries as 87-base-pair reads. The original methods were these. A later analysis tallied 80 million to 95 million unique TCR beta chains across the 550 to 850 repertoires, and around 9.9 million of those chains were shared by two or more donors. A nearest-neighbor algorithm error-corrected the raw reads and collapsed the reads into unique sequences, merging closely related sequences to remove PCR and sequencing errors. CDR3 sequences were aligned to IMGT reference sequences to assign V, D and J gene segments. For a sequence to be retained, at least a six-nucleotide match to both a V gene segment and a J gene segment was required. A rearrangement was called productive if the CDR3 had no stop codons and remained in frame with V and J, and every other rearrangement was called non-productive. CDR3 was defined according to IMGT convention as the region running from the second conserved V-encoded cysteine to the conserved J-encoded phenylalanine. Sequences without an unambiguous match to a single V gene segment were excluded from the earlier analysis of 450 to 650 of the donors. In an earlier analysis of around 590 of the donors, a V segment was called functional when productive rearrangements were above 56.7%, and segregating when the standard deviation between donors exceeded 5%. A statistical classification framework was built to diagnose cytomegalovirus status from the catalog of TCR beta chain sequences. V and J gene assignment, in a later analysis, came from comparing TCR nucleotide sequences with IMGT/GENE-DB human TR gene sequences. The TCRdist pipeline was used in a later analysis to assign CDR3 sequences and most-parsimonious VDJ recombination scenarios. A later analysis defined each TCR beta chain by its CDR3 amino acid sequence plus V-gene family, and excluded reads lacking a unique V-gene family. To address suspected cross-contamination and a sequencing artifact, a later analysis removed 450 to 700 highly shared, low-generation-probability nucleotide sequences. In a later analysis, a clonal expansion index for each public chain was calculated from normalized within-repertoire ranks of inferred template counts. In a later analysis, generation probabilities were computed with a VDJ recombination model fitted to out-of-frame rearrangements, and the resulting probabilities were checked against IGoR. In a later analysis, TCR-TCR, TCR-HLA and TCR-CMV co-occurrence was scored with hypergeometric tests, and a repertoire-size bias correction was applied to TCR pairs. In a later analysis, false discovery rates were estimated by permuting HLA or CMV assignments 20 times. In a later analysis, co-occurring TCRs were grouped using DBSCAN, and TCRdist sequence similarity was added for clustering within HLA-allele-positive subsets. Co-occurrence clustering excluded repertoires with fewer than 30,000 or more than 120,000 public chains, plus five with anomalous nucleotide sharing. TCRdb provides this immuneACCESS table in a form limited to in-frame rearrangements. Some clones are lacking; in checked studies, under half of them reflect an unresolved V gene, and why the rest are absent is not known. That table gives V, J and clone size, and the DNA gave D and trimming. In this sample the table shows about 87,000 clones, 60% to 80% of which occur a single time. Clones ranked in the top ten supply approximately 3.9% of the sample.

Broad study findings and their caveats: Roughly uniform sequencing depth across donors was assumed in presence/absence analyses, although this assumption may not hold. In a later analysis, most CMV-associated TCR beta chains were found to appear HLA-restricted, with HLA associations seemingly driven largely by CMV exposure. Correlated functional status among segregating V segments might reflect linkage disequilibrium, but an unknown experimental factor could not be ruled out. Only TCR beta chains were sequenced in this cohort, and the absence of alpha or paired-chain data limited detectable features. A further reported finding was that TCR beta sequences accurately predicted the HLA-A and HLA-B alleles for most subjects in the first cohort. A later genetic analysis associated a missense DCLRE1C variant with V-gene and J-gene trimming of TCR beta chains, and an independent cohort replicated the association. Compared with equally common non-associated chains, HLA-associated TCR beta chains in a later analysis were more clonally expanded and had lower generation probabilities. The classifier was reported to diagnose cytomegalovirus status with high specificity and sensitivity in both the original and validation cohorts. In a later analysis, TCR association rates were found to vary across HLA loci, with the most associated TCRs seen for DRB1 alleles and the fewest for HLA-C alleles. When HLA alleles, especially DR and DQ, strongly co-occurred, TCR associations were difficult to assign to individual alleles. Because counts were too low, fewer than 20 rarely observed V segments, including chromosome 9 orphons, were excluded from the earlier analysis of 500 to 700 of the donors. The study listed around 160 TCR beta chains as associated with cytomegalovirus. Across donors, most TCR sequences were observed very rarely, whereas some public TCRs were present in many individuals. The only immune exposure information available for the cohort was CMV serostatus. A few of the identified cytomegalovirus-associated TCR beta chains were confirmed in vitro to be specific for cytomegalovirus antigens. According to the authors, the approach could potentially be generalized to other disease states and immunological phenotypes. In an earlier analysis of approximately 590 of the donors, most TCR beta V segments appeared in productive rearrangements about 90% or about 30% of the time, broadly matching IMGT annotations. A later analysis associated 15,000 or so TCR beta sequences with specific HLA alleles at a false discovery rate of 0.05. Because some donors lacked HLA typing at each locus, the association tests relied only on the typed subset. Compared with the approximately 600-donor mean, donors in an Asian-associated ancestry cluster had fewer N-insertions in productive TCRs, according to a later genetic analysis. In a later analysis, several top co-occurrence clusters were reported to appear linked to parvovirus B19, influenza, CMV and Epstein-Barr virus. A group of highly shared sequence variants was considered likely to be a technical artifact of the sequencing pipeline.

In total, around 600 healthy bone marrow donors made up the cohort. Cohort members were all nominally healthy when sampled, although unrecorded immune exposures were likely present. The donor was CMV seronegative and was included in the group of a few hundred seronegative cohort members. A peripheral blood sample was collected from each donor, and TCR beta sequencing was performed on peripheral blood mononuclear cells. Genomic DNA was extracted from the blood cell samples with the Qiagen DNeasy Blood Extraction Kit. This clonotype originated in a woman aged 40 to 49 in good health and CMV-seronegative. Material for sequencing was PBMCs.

Here is the DNA: TGTGCCAGCAGCCGGACAGGTCGGCCAGATACGCAGTATTTT. Translated, this gives CASSRTGRPDTQYF. The chain couples TRBV6-5 to TRBJ2-3; 7 of the junction bases match TRBD1. The CDR3 has 14 amino acids, counting the end cysteine and phenylalanine. This entry keeps only the CDR3 DNA: 42 bases, framed from base 1. Reading the germline V gene gives CDR1 MNHEY and CDR2 SVGAGI. For this chain, trimming is 6 bases at the V end and 4 bases at the J end, and the number of junction bases without a gene match is 7.